Listed here are 20 T cell receptor beta chains from one sample, sequenced in a study of regulatory T cells in long-lasting Graves disease. Library construction for TCR beta used iRepertoire HTBI primers and Arm-PCR of CDR3 regions. TCRdb processed the multiplex PCR reads anew with MiXCR; each CDR3 protein has one entry. The data hold 350,000 to 500,000 distinct CDR3 sequences, with 12% to 15% observed a single time. As to time point: newly diagnosed GD, antithyroid drugs for less than 3 months. Researchers made the TCR library from RNA that was extracted from PBMCs. This sample also belongs to another study, concerning T cells in Graves' hyperthyroidism and ophthalmopathy.

Source: peripheral blood mononuclear cells (PBMCs), taken at new diagnosis, from a patient treated with antithyroid drugs. The source of these receptors is a woman in her forties or fifties with Graves disease.

This clonotype was seen ten or more times. The V call is TRBV12-3 or TRBV12-4, the J call TRBJ2-5; D might be TRBD1 (7 bases). The germline V and J ends were trimmed by 3 bases and 5 bases, with 13 bases remaining between them. CDR3 length: 14 amino acids. CDR3 amino acids: CASSLSSGGETQYF. Written as DNA, the CDR3 is TGTGCCAGCAGTTTGAGTTCAGGGGGGGAGACCCAGTACTTC.

This clonotype has more than one count but fewer than ten. The V gene is TRBV29-1, the J gene TRBJ2-7; D gene unclear. Deletions cut 6 bases from V and 7 bases from J, with 16 bases between. The CDR3 has 12 residues. CDR1 SQVTM and CDR2 ANQGSEA come from the germline V gene. CDR3 loop: CSVVGTSGEQYF. DNA of the CDR3: TGCAGCGTGGTTGGCACCTCCGGGGAGCAGTACTTC.

Worth noting for this clonotype: This may come from a read error, since a much larger clone is one base off. The chain carries TRBV19 and TRBJ2-2; possibly TRBD1 for D (6 bases). Germline V CDR1 and CDR2: LNHDA, SQIVND (reference sequence). CDR3 length equals 15 residues. The CDR3 protein is CASSTTTGYNGELVF. The CDR3 DNA sequence: TGTGCCAGTAGTACGACAACAGGGTACAACGGGGAGCTGGTTTTT. The full variable domain, rest sourced from reference TRBV19 and TRBJ2-2, is DGGITQSPKYLFRKEGQNVTLSCEQNLNHDAMYWYRQDPGQGLRLIYYSQIVNDFQKGDIAEGYSVSREKKESFPLTVTSAQKNPTAFYLCASSTTTGYNGELVFGEGSRLTVL.

In this sample, this clonotype turned up many times. The rearrangement joins TRBV2 to TRBJ1-1, with unresolved D. Looked up from germline, CDR1 is SNHLY and CDR2 is FYNNEI. This CDR3 is built from 14 residues. Trimming pared 4 bases from V and 1 base from J, leaving 10 bases between. CDR3: CASSVRGANTEAFF. In DNA, the CDR3 is TGTGCCAGCAGTGTTCGGGGTGCGAACACTGAAGCTTTCTTT.

A remark on this clonotype: This may come from a read error, since a much larger clone is one base off. The V call is TRBV12-3 or TRBV12-4, the J call TRBJ2-4; no clear D. V was clipped by 1 base and J by 1 base, with 14 bases between them. The CDR3 spans 17 residues. For the CDR3, the DNA is TGTGCCAGCAGTTTAGGGGCGATATCGGAGGCCAAAAACATTCAGTACTTC. It translates to CASSLGAISEAKNIQYF.

V and J are TRBV4-1 and TRBJ1-1, with a possible D match to TRBD1 (5 bases). CDR1 is MGHRA, CDR2 YSYEKL, per germline. The CDR3 spans 15 residues. Between the trimmed V and J ends, which lost 1 base and 0 bases, there was a span of 9 bases. This CDR3 reads CASSQAGRVNTEAFF. Written as DNA, the CDR3 is TGCGCCAGCAGCCAAGCAGGGAGGGTGAACACTGAAGCTTTCTTT.

J is TRBJ2-3 and V is TRBV27, with D possibly being TRBD1 or TRBD2 (5 bases each). The better agreement between TRBJ2-7 and the DNA end casts doubt on the J call. This CDR3 contains 14 residues. Germline CDR1 is MNHEY and CDR2 is SMNVEV (reference sequence). Here the CDR3 DNA reads TGTGCCAACAACTCCCTAGGGACGCCCTACGAGCAGTACTTC. This codes for CANNSLGTPYEQYF.

A note on this clonotype: A read error may be the cause here, since a much bigger clone is one base away. The V gene is TRBV6-2 or TRBV6-3, the J gene TRBJ2-7; D remains unclear. This CDR3 has 14 residues. CDR1 and CDR2 (germline): MNHEY, SVGEGT. CDR3 residues: CVSSFTTDTSEQYF. The DNA for the CDR3 is TGTGTCAGCAGCTTTACGACTGATACTTCTGAGCAGTACTTC.

This clonotype was recorded at least ten times. The rearrangement links TRBV5-1 to TRBJ1-2; 9 bases map to TRBD1. Germline V lookup: CDR1 SGHRS, CDR2 YFSETQ. J gave up 0 bases and V 3 bases, and 6 bases lay outside the gene matches. This CDR3 has 16 amino acids. The CDR3 bases are TGCGCCAGCAGCTCGGGACAGGGACAATCTAACTATGGCTACACCTTC. Its translation is CASSSGQGQSNYGYTF.

A note on this clonotype: A far larger clone differs by one base, so this is likely a read error. This chain joins TRBV6-6 and TRBJ1-1; TRBD1 aligns across 9 bases. The CDR3 extends over 14 amino acids. Germline CDR1 reads MNHNY; CDR2 reads SVGAGI (reference sequence). CDR3 sequence (DNA): TGTACCAGCAGGACGGGACAGGGGAACACTGAAGCTTTCTTT. It is translated as CTSRTGQGNTEAFF.

V gene TRBV2 combines with J gene TRBJ2-7; the match to TRBD1 covers 7 bases. J was trimmed by 4 bases and V by 7 bases; bases with no gene match: 10. Germline V gene sequence: CDR1 SNHLY, CDR2 FYNNEI. The CDR3 has 14 residues. The CDR3 protein is CASKSTGIVYEQYF. In DNA, the CDR3 is TGTGCCAGCAAGTCGACAGGGATCGTGTACGAGCAGTACTTC.

This clonotype was recorded at least ten times. This chain connects TRBV28 to TRBJ2-2; tentatively, D is TRBD1 (6 bases). The CDR3 spans 16 residues. Germline values: CDR1 MDHEN, CDR2 SYDVKM. The V gene lost 11 bases and the J gene lost 0 bases, with 19 bases spanning the gap. In DNA, the CDR3 is TGTGCCGCCTCGACCCCGGGACACGCGAACACCGGGGAGCTGTTTTTT. It yields the protein CAASTPGHANTGELFF.

This clonotype appeared many times. The chain joins TRBV7-3 to TRBJ2-3; 9 positions match TRBD2. Germline-derived CDR1 and CDR2 are SGHTA and FQGTGA. V lost 5 bases, J lost 3 bases, and 9 bases stayed unmatched. This CDR3 is 16 amino acids long. CDR3 DNA: TGTGCCAGCAGCGACAAACGGCTAGCGGGAACAGATACGCAGTATTTT. Translated: CASSDKRLAGTDTQYF.

In its sample, this clonotype was seen a few times. J is TRBJ2-3 and V is TRBV5-8; 8 bases agree with TRBD1. The CDR3 runs to 12 residues. CDR1 and CDR2 (germline): SGHTS, YDEGEE. V trimming: 1 base; J trimming: 12 bases; junction bases outside the gene matches: 4. DNA of the CDR3: TGTGCCAGCAGCTTGTTCAGGGGGCCCCAGTATTTT. It translates to CASSLFRGPQYF.

This clonotype was seen only a few times. The rearrangement links TRBV6-1 to TRBJ2-7, with unresolved D. The germline CDR1 and CDR2 sequences are MNHNS and SASEGT. V was cut by 4 bases and J by 3 bases, with 13 bases left in between. This CDR3 has 14 amino acids. The CDR3: CASSAPVNYYEQYF. Here the CDR3 DNA reads TGTGCCAGCAGTGCACCTGTTAACTACTACGAGCAGTACTTC.

The table lists this clonotype with many counts. The rearrangement links TRBV2 to TRBJ2-7; tentative D call: TRBD2 (6 bases). The CDR3 totals 13 residues. Germline CDR1 reads SNHLY; CDR2 reads FYNNEI. Trimming removed 6 bases from V and 3 bases from J, with 12 bases in between. CDR3 sequence: CASREGQIYEQYF. The CDR3 region has the DNA TGTGCCAGCAGGGAGGGCCAGATCTACGAGCAGTACTTC.

This clonotype was seen repeatedly, ten times or more. The gene calls are TRBV2 and TRBJ1-1; 7 bases are shared with TRBD1. From germline, CDR1 is SNHLY and CDR2 FYNNEI. V shed 5 bases, J shed 4 bases, and the junction held 7 bases outside the gene matches. This CDR3 has 14 amino acids. The CDR3 region has the DNA TGTGCCAGCAGTACACTAACAGGGGCCACTGAAGCTTTCTTT. Protein product: CASSTLTGATEAFF.

The chain is built from TRBV19 and TRBJ2-1, with D possibly matching TRBD2 (6 bases). There are 13 residues in the CDR3. Trimming shortened V by 7 bases and J by 3 bases, and 10 bases separated the two germline ends. CDR1 and CDR2 (germline): LNHDA, SQIVND (reference sequence). Written as DNA, the CDR3 is TGTGCCAGTACCGCGGGATACTACAATGAGCAGTTCTTC. Encoded protein: CASTAGYYNEQFF.

This rearrangement joins TRBV20-1 to TRBJ1-1; tentatively, D is TRBD1 (6 bases). Trimming pared 5 bases from V and 5 bases from J, leaving 12 bases between. The CDR3 consists of 12 residues. Per the germline V gene, CDR1 is DFQATT and CDR2 is SNEGSKA (reference sequence). In DNA, the CDR3 is TGCAGTGCTTTAGGGGGGGGGACTGAAGCTTTCTTT. Its translation is CSALGGGTEAFF.

This clonotype occurred a few times. This chain links TRBV19 with TRBJ2-7, with 8 bases lining up with TRBD1. The germline CDR1 and CDR2 sequences are LNHDA and SQIVND (reference sequence). This CDR3 contains 13 residues. After removal of 6 bases from V and 3 bases from J, the junction contained 4 bases not matched to a gene. Here the CDR3 DNA reads TGTGCCAGTAGCCGGACAGGGCACTACGAGCAGTACTTC. Amino acid sequence: CASSRTGHYEQYF.